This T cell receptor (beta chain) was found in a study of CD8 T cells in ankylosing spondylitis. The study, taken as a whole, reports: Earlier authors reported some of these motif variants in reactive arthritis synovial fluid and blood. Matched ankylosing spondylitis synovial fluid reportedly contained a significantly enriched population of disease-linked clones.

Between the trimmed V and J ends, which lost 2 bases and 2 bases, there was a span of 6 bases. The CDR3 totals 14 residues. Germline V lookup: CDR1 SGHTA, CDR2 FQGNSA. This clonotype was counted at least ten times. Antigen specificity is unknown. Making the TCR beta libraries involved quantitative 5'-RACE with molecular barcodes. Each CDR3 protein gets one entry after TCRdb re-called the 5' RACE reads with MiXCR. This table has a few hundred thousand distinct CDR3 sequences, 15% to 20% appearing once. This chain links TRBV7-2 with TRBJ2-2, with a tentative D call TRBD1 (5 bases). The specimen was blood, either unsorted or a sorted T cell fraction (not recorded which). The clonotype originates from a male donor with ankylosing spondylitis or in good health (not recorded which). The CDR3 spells CASSLQGNTGELFF. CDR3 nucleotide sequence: TGTGCCAGCAGCTTACAGGGAAACACCGGGGAGCTGTTTTTT.